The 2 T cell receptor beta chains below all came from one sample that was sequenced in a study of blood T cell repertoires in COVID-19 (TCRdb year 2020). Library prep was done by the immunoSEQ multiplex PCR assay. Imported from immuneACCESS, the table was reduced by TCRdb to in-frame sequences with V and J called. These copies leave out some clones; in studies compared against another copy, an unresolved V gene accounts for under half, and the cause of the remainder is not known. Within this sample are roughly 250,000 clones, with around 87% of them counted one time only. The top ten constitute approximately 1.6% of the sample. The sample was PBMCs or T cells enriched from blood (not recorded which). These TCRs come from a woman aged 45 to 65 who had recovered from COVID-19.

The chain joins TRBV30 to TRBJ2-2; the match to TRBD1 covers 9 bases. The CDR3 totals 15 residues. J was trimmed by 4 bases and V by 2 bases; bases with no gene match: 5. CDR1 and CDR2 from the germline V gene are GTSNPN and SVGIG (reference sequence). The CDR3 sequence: CAWSRRDRVTGELFF. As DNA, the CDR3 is TGTGCCTGGAGTCGCCGGGACAGGGTCACCGGGGAGCTGTTTTTT.

DNA for the CDR3: TGTGCCAGCAGTTACTCGATGGGGGCCGAGCAGTACTTC. Its protein is CASSYSMGAEQYF. J is TRBJ2-7 and V is TRBV6-5; possible D gene TRBD1, 6 bases. The germline gives CDR1 MNHEY, CDR2 SVGAGI. V lost 0 bases, J lost 6 bases, and 9 bases lay in between. The CDR3 is made up of 13 amino acids.